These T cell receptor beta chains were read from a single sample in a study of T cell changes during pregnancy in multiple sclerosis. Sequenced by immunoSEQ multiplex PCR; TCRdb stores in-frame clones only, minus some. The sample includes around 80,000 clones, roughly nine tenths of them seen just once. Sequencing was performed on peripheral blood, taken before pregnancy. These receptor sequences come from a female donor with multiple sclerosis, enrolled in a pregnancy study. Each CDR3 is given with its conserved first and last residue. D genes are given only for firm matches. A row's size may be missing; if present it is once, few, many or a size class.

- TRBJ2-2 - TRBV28 CASSILTPREFRNTGELFF TGTGCCAGCAGTATCCTCACCCCTAGGGAGTTCAGGAACACCGGGGAGCTGTTTTTT
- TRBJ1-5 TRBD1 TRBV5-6 CASSLSEGGQGARHQPQHF TGTGCCAGCAGCTTGTCTGAGGGAGGACAGGGAGCTCGTCATCAGCCCCAGCATTTT
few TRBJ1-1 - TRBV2 CASGNGHSNTEAFF TGTGCCAGTGGGAATGGACACTCAAACACTGAAGCTTTCTTT
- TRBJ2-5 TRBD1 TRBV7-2 CASRYPGQGRETQYF TGTGCCAGCAGATATCCGGGACAGGGTCGAGAGACCCAGTACTTC
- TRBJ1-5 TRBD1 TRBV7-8 CASSLAGTGGKINQPQHF TGTGCCAGCAGCTTAGCGGGGACAGGGGGGAAGATCAATCAGCCCCAGCATTTT
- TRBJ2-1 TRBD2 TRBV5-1 CASSFGLAGSNEQFF TGCGCCAGCAGCTTCGGGCTAGCGGGAAGCAATGAGCAGTTCTTC
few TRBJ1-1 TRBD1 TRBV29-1 CSVEGQGAQNTEAFF TGCAGCGTTGAGGGCCAGGGGGCCCAGAACACTGAAGCTTTCTTT
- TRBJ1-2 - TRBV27 CASRHGTVNYGYTF TGTGCCAGCAGACACGGTACAGTCAACTATGGCTACACCTTC
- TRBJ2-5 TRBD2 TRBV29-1 CSAERGGLAGVETQYF TGCAGCGCCGAAAGGGGCGGACTAGCGGGAGTCGAGACCCAGTACTTC
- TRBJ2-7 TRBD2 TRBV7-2 CASSLGLAGGPAGGYF TGTGCCAGCAGCTTGGGACTAGCGGGAGGGCCAGCGGGTGGGTACTTC
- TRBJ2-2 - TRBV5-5 CASSLTTNTGELFF TGTGCCAGCAGCTTGACTACCAACACCGGGGAGCTGTTTTTT
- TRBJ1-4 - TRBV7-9 CASSFSLTQGPNEKLFF TGTGCCAGCAGCTTCAGCTTAACACAGGGACCTAATGAAAAACTGTTTTTT
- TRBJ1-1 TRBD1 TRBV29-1 CSARTGPEAFF TGCAGCGCCAGGACAGGGCCTGAAGCTTTCTTT
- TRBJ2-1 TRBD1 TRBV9 CASSVEPRQGYEQFF TGTGCCAGCAGCGTAGAACCCCGACAGGGATATGAGCAGTTCTTC
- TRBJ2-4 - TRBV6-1 CASSGRVSKNIQYF TGTGCCAGCAGTGGCCGGGTGTCCAAAAACATTCAGTACTTC
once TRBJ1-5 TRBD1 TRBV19 CASTRDREGGQPQHF TGTGCCAGTACTAGGGACAGGGAGGGGGGGCAGCCCCAGCATTTT
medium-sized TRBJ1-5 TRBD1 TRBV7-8 CASSLGTGTGNQPQHF TGTGCCAGCAGCTTAGGGACAGGGACTGGCAATCAGCCCCAGCATTTT
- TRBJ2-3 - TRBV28 CATSGLYTDTQYF TGTGCCACCTCGGGTCTTTACACAGATACGCAGTATTTT
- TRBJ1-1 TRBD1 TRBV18 CASSLGQGDTEAFF TGTGCCAGCTCACTGGGACAGGGTGACACTGAAGCTTTCTTT
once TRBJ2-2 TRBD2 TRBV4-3 CASSQEIAGTANTGELFF TGCGCCAGCAGCCAAGAGATAGCGGGAACGGCGAACACCGGGGAGCTGTTTTTT
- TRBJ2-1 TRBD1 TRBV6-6 CASSKGANNEQFF TGTGCCAGCAGCAAGGGGGCTAACAATGAGCAGTTCTTC
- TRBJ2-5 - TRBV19 CASSIMSGQETQYF TGTGCCAGTAGTATAATGAGCGGACAAGAGACCCAGTACTTC
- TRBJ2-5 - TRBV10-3 CAISESFGLQETQYF TGTGCCATCAGTGAGTCGTTTGGACTTCAAGAGACCCAGTACTTC
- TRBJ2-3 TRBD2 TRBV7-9 CASSLASGVTDTQYF TGTGCCAGCAGCTTAGCCAGCGGGGTCACAGATACGCAGTATTTT
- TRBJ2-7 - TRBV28 CASSAGHLYEQYF TGTGCCAGCAGTGCAGGACACCTCTACGAGCAGTACTTC
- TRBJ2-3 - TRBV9 CASSVGGDTQYF TGTGCCAGCAGCGTAGGAGGAGATACGCAGTATTTT
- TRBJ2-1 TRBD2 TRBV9 CASSVDPGLAYNEQFF TGTGCCAGCAGCGTAGATCCGGGACTAGCATACAATGAGCAGTTCTTC
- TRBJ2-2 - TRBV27 CASSFPGGAVTGELFF TGTGCCAGCAGTTTCCCTGGGGGCGCGGTCACCGGGGAGCTGTTTTTT
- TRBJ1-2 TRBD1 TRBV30 CAWTTTGYYGYTF TGTGCCTGGACCACGACAGGGTACTATGGCTACACCTTC
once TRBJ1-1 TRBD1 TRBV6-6 CASSSQQGRNTEAFF TGTGCCAGCAGTTCGCAACAGGGGCGGAACACTGAAGCTTTCTTT
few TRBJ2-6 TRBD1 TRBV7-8 CASSLAGQGSGANVLTF TGTGCCAGCAGCTTAGCTGGACAGGGGTCTGGGGCCAACGTCCTGACTTTC
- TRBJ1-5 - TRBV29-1 CSVGGGRNQPQHF TGCAGCGTTGGGGGAGGGCGCAATCAGCCCCAGCATTTT
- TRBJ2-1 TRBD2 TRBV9 CASSAGLVNEQFF TGTGCCAGCAGCGCCGGACTAGTAAATGAGCAGTTCTTC
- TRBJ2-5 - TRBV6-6 CASTIPGTSYQETQYF TGTGCCAGCACTATCCCCGGGACATCGTACCAAGAGACCCAGTACTTC
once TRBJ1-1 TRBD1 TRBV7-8 CASSVRTGGEAFF TGTGCCAGCAGCGTTAGGACAGGAGGTGAAGCTTTCTTT
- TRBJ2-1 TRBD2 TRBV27 CASSSGTSFEQFF TGTGCCAGCAGTTCCGGGACTAGTTTTGAGCAGTTCTTC
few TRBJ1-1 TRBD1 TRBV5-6 CASSLGLTGGTEAFF TGTGCCAGCAGCTTGGGTTTGACAGGGGGAACTGAAGCTTTCTTT
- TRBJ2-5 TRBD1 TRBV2 CASSEGQGETQYF TGTGCCAGCAGTGAGGGACAGGGAGAGACCCAGTACTTC
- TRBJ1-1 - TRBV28 CASSIIQGEAFF TGTGCCAGCAGCATTATCCAGGGTGAAGCTTTCTTT
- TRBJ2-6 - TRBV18 CASSLLQGTGANVLTF TGTGCCAGCTCACTATTACAGGGAACTGGGGCCAACGTCCTGACTTTC
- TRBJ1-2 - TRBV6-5 CASSYSRTPGGYTF TGTGCCAGCAGTTACTCGCGGACGCCGGGGGGCTACACCTTC
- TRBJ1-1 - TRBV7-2 CASSLARPGDTEAFF TGTGCCAGCAGCTTAGCGCGTCCGGGGGACACTGAAGCTTTCTTT
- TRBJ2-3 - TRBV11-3 CASSRADTQYF TGTGCCAGCAGCAGAGCAGATACGCAGTATTTT
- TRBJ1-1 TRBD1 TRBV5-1 CASSLAVQGVRMNTEAFF TGCGCCAGCAGCTTGGCAGTACAGGGGGTAAGGATGAACACTGAAGCTTTCTTT
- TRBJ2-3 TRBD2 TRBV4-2 CASSPGPSLAGGTDTQYF TGTGCCAGCAGCCCGGGGCCATCTCTAGCGGGAGGAACAGATACGCAGTATTTT
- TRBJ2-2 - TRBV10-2 CASRLPINTGELFF TGCGCCAGCAGACTACCGATCAACACCGGGGAGCTGTTTTTT
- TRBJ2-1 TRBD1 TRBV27 CASSRSRRTGPYNEQFF TGTGCCAGCAGTCGATCTCGGCGGACAGGGCCTTACAATGAGCAGTTCTTC
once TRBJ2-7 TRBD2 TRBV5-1 CASSSGLAATYEQYF TGCGCCAGCAGCAGTGGACTAGCGGCAACCTACGAGCAGTACTTC
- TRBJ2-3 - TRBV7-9 CASSLVVPDTQYF TGTGCCAGCAGCTTGGTAGTTCCAGATACGCAGTATTTT
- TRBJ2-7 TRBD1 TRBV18 CASSPFRDRIYEQYF TGTGCCAGCTCACCTTTCCGGGACAGGATCTACGAGCAGTACTTC